The clone carrying this T cell receptor (beta chain) was found a few times. Each gene name is a mouse one. Profiled with immunoSEQ multiplex PCR; TCRdb holds only in-frame clones, not every one. The data show about 22,000 clones, 72% seen once. The data belong to a study of tissue T cells after allogeneic stem cell transplantation. The specimen sequenced was spleen. The receptor was isolated from a female BALB/c mouse in good health. Strain haplotype at MHC: H2-d.

CDR3 sequence reads: CGARDRNNQAPLF. The DNA read from the CDR3 is TGTGGTGCTAGGGACAGGAACAACCAGGCTCCGCTT. The V gene is TRBV20, the J gene TRBJ1-5; no clear D gene. The observed sequence ends 1 residue before the CDR3 terminus, with the missing tail filled in from the germline J gene. Trimming took 0 bases from V and 1 from J, leaving 4 bases between them. Germline V lookup: CDR1 GFQATS, CDR2 STVNSAI. This CDR3 is 13 amino acids long.